This T cell receptor (beta chain) appears in the sequencing data of a study of blood T cell repertoires in COVID-19. Overall study: COVID-19 samples, acute and convalescent, were from the United States, Italy and Spain.

In the source study's methods: Reference gene primers were amplified, and this amplification served to estimate nucleated cell counts. Sequenced by immunoSEQ multiplex PCR; TCRdb stores in-frame clones only, minus some. D and trimming were read from the DNA, whereas the V and J calls and clone size are those reported in that table. The top ten hold 9.8% of the sample, which has more than 85,000 clones, 60% to 80% seen once. CDR1 and CDR2 (germline): ENHRY, SYGVKD. The CDR3 extends over 16 amino acids. V lost 3 bases to trimming and J lost 5 bases; unmatched junction nucleotides: 9. Sequencing was done on a sample of peripheral blood. This sequence originates from a man aged 60 to 75 with active or convalescent COVID-19. The genes are TRBV10-3 and TRBJ2-3, with 9 bases fitting TRBD2. The CDR3 protein is CAISESGGRAGDTQYF. The DNA of the CDR3 is TGTGCCATCAGTGAAAGTGGCGGGAGGGCCGGAGATACGCAGTATTTT.